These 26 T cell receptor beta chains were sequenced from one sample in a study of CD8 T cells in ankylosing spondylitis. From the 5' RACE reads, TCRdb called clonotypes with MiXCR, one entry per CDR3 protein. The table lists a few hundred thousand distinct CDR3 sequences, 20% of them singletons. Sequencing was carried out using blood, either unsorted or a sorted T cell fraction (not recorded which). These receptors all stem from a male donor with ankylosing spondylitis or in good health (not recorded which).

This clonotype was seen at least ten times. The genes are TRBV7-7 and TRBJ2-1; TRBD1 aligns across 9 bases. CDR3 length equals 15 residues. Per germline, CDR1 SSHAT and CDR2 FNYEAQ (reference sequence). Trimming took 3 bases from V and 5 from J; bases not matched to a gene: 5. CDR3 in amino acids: CASSFGTGNNNEQFF. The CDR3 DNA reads TGTGCCAGCAGCTTCGGGACAGGGAATAACAATGAGCAGTTCTTC.

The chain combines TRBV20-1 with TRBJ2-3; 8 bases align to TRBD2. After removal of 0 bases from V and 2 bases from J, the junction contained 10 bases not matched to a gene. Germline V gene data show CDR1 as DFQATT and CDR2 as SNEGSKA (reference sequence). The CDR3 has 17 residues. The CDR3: CSARDRGSGGYTDTQYF. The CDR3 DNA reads TGCAGTGCTAGAGATAGAGGGAGCGGGGGATACACAGATACGCAGTATTTT.

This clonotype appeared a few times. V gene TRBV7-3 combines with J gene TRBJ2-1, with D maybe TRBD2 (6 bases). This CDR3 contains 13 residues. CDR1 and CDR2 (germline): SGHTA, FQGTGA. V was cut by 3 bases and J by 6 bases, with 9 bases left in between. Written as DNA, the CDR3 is TGTGCCAGCAGCTTTGGAGGGGCCAATGAGCAGTTCTTC. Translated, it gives CASSFGGANEQFF.

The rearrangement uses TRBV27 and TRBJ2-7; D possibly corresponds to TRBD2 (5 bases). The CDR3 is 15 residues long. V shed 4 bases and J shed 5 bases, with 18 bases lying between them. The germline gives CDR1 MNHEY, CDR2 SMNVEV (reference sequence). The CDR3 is CASSSFAGSFHEQYV. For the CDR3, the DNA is TGTGCCAGCAGTTCCTTCGCGGGCAGCTTCCACGAGCAGTACGTC.

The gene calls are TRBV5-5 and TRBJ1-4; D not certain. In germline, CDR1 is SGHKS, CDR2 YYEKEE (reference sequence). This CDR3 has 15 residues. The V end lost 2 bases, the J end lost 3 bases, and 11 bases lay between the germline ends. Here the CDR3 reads CASSLEPQANEKLFF. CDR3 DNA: TGTGCCAGCAGCTTAGAACCTCAGGCTAATGAAAAACTGTTTTTT.

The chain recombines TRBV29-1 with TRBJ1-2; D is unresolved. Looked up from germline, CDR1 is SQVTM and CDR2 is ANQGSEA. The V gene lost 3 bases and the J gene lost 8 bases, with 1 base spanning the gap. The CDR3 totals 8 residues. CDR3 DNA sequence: TGCAGCGTTGAGGGCTACACCTTC. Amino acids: CSVEGYTF.

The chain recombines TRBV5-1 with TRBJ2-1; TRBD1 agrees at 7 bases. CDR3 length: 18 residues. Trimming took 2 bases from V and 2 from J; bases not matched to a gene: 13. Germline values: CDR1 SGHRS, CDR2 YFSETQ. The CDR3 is CASSFTLHRDSPYNEQFF. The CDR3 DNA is TGCGCCAGCAGCTTCACTCTTCACCGGGACAGCCCCTACAATGAGCAGTTCTTC.

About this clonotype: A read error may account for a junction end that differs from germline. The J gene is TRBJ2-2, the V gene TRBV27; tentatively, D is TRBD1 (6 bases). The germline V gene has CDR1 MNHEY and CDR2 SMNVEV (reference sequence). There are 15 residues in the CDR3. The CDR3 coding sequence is TGTGCCAGCAGTTTACTTCCCGGGACAACCGGGGAGCTGCTTTTT. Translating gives CASSLLPGTTGELLF.

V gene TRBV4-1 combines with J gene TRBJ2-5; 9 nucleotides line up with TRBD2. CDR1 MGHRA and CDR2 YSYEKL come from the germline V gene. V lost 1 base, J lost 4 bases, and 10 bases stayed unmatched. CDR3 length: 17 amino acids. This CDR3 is CASSQAGAGGPTETQYF. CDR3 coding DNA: TGCGCCAGCAGCCAAGCGGGGGCGGGAGGGCCAACAGAGACCCAGTACTTC.

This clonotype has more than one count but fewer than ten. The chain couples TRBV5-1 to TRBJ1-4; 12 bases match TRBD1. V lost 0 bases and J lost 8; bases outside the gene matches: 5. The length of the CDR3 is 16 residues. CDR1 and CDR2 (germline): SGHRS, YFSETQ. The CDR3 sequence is CASSLGSGTGGEKLFF. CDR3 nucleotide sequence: TGCGCCAGCAGCTTGGGGTCCGGGACAGGGGGCGAAAAACTGTTTTTT.

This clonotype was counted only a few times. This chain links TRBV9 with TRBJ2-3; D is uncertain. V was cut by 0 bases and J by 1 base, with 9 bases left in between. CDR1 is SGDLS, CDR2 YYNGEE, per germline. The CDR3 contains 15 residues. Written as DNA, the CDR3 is TGTGCCAGCAGCGTAGGCCTTGGGGGCACAGATACGCAGTATTTT. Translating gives CASSVGLGGTDTQYF.

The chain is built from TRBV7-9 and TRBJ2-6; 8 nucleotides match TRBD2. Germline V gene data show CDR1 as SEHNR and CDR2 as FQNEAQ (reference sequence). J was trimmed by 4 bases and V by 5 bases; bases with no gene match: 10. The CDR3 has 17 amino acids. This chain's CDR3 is CASSHDLAGSGANVLTF. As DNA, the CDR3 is TGTGCCAGCAGCCATGACTTAGCGGGATCCGGGGCCAACGTCCTGACTTTC. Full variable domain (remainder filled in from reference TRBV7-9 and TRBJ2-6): DTGVSQNPRHKITKRGQNVTFRCDPISEHNRLYWYRQTLGQGPEFLTYFQNEAQLEKSRLLSDRFSAERPKGSFSTLEIQRTEQGDSAMYLCASSHDLAGSGANVLTFGAGSRLTVL.

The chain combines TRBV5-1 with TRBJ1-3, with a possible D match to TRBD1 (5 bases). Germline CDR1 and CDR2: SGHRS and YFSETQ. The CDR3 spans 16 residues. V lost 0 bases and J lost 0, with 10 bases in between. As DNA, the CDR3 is TGCGCCAGCAGCTTGGGGCAGGGCGGCTCTGGAAACACCATATATTTT. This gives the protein CASSLGQGGSGNTIYF.

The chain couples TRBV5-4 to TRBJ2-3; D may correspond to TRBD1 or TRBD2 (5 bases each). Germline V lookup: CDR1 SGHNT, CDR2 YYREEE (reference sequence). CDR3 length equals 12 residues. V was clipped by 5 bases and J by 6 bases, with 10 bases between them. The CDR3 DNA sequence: TGTGCCAGCAGGTGGGACCACGATACGCAGTATTTT. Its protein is CASRWDHDTQYF. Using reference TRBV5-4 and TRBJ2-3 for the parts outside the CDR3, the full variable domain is ETGVTQSPTHLIKTRGQQVTLRCSSQSGHNTVSWYQQALGQGPQFIFQYYREEENGRGNFPPRFSGLQFPNYSSELNVNALELDDSALYLCASRWDHDTQYFGPGTRLTVL.

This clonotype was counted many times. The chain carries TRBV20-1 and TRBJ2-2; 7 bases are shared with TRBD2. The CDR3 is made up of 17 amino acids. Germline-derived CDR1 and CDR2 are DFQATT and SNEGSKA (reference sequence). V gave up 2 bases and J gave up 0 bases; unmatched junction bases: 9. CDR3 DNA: TGCAGTGCTAGAAGGGCTAGCGGAGATTCGAACACCGGGGAGCTGTTTTTT. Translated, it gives CSARRASGDSNTGELFF.

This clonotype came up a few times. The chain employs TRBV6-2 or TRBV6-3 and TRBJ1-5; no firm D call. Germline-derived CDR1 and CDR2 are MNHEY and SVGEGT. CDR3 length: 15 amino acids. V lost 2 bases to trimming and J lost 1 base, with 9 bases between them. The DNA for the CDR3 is TGTGCCAGCAGTTACGGGCAGATGAGCAATCAGCCCCAGCATTTT. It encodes CASSYGQMSNQPQHF.

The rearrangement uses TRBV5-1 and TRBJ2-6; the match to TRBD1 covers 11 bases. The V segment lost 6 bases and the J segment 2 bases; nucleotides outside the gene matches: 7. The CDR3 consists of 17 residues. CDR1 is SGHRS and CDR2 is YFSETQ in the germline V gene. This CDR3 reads CASNLGTGGAGANVLTF. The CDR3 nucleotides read TGCGCCAGCAACCTGGGGACAGGGGGAGCTGGGGCCAACGTCCTGACTTTC. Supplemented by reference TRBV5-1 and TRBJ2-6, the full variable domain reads KAGVTQTPRYLIKTRGQQVTLSCSPISGHRSVSWYQQTPGQGLQFLFEYFSETQRNKGNFPGRFSGRQFSNSRSEMNVSTLELGDSALYLCASNLGTGGAGANVLTFGAGSRLTVL.

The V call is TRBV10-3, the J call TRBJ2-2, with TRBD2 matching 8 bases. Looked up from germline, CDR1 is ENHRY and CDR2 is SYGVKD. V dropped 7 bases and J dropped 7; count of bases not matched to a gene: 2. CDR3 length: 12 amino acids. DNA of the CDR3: TGTGCCATCAAGGGACTAGTCGGGGAGCTGTTTTTT. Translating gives CAIKGLVGELFF.

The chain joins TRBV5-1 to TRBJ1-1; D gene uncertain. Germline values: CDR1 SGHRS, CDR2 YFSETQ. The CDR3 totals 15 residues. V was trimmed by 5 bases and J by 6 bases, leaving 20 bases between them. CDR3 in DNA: TGCGCCAGCAGGTCGGACCGGGCCCCGGGCGCTGAAGCTTTCTTT. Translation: CASRSDRAPGAEAFF.

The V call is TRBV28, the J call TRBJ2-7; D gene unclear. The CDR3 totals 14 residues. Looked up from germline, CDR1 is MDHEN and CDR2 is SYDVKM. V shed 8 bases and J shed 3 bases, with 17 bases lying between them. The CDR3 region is CASVGPGRNYEQYV. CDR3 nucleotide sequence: TGTGCCAGCGTGGGTCCCGGGCGAAACTACGAGCAGTACGTC.

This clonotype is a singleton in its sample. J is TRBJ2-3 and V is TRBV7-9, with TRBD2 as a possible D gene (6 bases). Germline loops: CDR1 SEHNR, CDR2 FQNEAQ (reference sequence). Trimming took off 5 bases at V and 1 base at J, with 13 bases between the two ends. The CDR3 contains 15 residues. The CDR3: CASSMTERGTDTQYF. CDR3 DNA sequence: TGTGCCAGCAGCATGACCGAGCGGGGCACAGATACGCAGTATTTT.

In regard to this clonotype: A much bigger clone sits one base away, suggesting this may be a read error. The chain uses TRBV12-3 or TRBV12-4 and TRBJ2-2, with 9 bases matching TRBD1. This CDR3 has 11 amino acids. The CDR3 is CASSRDRVLLF. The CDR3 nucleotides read TGTGCCAGCAGCCGGGACAGGGTTCTGCTTTTT.

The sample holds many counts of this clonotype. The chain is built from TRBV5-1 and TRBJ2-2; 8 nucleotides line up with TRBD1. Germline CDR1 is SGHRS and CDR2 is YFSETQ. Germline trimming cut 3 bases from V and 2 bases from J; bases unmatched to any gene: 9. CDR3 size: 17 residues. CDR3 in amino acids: CASSSRRQGTNTGELFF. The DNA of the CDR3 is TGCGCCAGCAGCTCGCGCCGACAGGGGACCAACACCGGGGAGCTGTTTTTT.

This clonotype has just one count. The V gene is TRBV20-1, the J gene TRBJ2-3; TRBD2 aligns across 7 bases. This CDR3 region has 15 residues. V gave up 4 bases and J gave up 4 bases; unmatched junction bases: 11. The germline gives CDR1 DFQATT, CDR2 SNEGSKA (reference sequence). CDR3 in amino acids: CSATQRRGGPDTQYF. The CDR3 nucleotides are TGCAGTGCTACCCAACGGAGGGGAGGGCCAGATACGCAGTATTTT.

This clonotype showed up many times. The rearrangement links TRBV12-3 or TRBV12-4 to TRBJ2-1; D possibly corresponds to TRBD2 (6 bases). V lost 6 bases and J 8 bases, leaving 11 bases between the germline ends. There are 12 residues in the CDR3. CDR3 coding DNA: TGTGCCAGCAGCGCGACTAGGTATGAGCAGTTCTTC. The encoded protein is CASSATRYEQFF.

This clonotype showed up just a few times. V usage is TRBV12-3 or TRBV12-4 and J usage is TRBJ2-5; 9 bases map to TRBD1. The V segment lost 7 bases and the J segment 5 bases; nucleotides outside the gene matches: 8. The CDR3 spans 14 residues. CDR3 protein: CASTDRGSSETQYF. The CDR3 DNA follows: TGTGCCAGCACCGACAGGGGGTCTTCGGAGACCCAGTACTTC.